The next 11 T cell receptor beta chains were all read from a single sample in a study of control samples from healthy donors and cancer patients. The method was immunoSEQ multiplex PCR; TCRdb's version includes in-frame clones alone and lacks a portion of them. Among 400,000 to 500,000 clones listed, approximately 92% were seen once. Sequencing was carried out using PBMCs. The source of these receptors is a middle-aged man with head and neck cancer.

The chain has TRBV3-1 (or the pseudogene TRBV3-2) and TRBJ2-3; TRBD1 might be the D (6 bases). The CDR3 is 15 residues long. Germline CDR1 LGHDT, CDR2 YNNKEL (reference sequence). Trimming left V 7 bases short and J 1 base short, with 15 bases between. In DNA, the CDR3 is TGTGCCAGCACTAAGGGGGTGCGAGGCACAGATACGCAGTATTTT. Its protein is CASTKGVRGTDTQYF.

The chain joins TRBV5-6 to TRBJ1-1, with 8 bases fitting TRBD1. The CDR3 runs 14 residues. Germline CDR1 SGHDT, CDR2 YYEEEE. J gave up 6 bases and V 3 bases, and 7 bases lay outside the gene matches. The CDR3 region has the DNA TGTGCCAGCAGCTCCCGGGACAGGAAAGCTGAAGCTTTCTTT. It encodes CASSSRDRKAEAFF.

The chain carries TRBV7-2 and TRBJ1-6; D is undetermined. V lost 1 base, J lost 7 bases, and 14 bases lay in between. The germline CDR1 and CDR2 sequences are SGHTA and FQGNSA. CDR3 length: 16 amino acids. The CDR3 coding sequence is TGTGCCAGCAGCTTAGACCACAACATGCAAAATTCACCCCTCCACTTT. This gives the protein CASSLDHNMQNSPLHF.

This clone was picked up one time. The chain is built from TRBV27 and TRBJ2-1; the D gene is possibly TRBD1 (6 bases). This CDR3 is 13 amino acids long. V was trimmed by 7 bases and J by 9 bases, leaving 16 bases between them. Germline CDR1 MNHEY, CDR2 SMNVEV (reference sequence). CDR3 nucleotide sequence: TGTGCCAGCACCTTGAGGGTAGGGGGTGAGCAGTTCTTC. Translation gives CASTLRVGGEQFF.

The chain is built from TRBV9 and TRBJ2-7; 9 nucleotides line up with TRBD1. Trimming removed 4 bases from V and 2 bases from J; junction bases left unmatched: 10. CDR1 is SGDLS, CDR2 YYNGEE, per germline. This CDR3 region has 16 residues. CDR3 in DNA: TGTGCCAGCAGCCCCATTCCGGGACAGGGCCCCTACGAGCAGTACTTC. The encoded protein is CASSPIPGQGPYEQYF.

The rearrangement joins TRBV15 to TRBJ1-4; D is perhaps TRBD1 (6 bases). Germline V gene data show CDR1 as LNHNV and CDR2 as YYDKDF (reference sequence). The CDR3 is 13 residues long. With 1 base removed from V and 8 bases from J, the gap between germline ends came to 8 bases. The CDR3 bases are TGTGCCACCAGCAGAGGAGACAGGGAAAAACTGTTTTTT. It codes for CATSRGDREKLFF.

The chain uses TRBV10-3 and TRBJ2-7; 7 bases align to TRBD1. There are 12 residues in the CDR3. V was clipped by 10 bases and J by 5 bases; unmatched bases: 8. Germline values: CDR1 ENHRY, CDR2 SYGVKD. CDR3 in amino acids: CASTGADDEQYF. The CDR3 nucleotides are TGTGCCAGTACAGGGGCGGACGACGAGCAGTACTTC.

This rearrangement joins TRBV27 to TRBJ1-6; D not certain. The V end was cut by 4 bases, the J end by 12 bases, with 10 bases between. The germline V gene has CDR1 MNHEY and CDR2 SMNVEV (reference sequence). The CDR3 consists of 12 residues. CDR3 in amino acids: CASSYGLGPLHF. DNA of the CDR3: TGTGCCAGCAGTTATGGTCTCGGACCCCTCCACTTT.

The gene calls are TRBV27 and TRBJ1-2, with D tentatively TRBD1 (5 bases). The germline V gene has CDR1 MNHEY and CDR2 SMNVEV (reference sequence). The CDR3 covers 14 residues. V lost 6 bases to trimming and J lost 0 bases, with 11 bases between them. CDR3 loop: CASRTALANYGYTF. Here the CDR3 DNA reads TGTGCCAGCAGGACAGCTCTAGCTAACTATGGCTACACCTTC.

V gene TRBV4-2 combines with J gene TRBJ1-6; D is possibly TRBD1 (5 bases). Germline values: CDR1 LGHNA, CDR2 YNFKEQ. V lost 1 base and J 10 bases, leaving 11 bases between the germline ends. There are 14 residues in the CDR3. Here the CDR3 reads CASSQGQGNSPLHF. The CDR3 DNA reads TGTGCCAGCAGCCAAGGCCAGGGAAACTCACCCCTCCACTTT.

V usage is TRBV19 and J usage is TRBJ1-1; possible D gene TRBD1, 6 bases. CDR3 length: 15 residues. The V and J ends lost 1 base and 3 bases respectively, with 12 bases between them. Germline loops: CDR1 LNHDA, CDR2 SQIVND (reference sequence). The CDR3 reads CASSIGTGADTEAFF. CDR3 DNA: TGTGCCAGTAGTATAGGAACGGGGGCGGACACTGAAGCTTTCTTT.